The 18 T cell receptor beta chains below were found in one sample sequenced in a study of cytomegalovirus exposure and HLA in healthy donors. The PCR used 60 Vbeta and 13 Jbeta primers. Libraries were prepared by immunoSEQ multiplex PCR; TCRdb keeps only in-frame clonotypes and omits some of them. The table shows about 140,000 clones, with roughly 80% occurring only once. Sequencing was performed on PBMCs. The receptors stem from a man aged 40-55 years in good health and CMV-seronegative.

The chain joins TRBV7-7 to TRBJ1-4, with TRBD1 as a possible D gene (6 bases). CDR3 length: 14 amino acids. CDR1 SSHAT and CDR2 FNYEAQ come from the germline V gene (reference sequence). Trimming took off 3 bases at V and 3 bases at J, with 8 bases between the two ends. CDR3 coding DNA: TGTGCCAGCAGCTTGGGACAAGCTAATGAAAAACTGTTTTTT. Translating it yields CASSLGQANEKLFF.

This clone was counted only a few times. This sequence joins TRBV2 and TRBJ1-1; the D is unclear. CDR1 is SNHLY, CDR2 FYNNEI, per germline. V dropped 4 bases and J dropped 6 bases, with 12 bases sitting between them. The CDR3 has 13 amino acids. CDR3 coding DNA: TGTGCCAGCAGTGTTCAGGTTGGCGCTGAAGCTTTCTTT. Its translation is CASSVQVGAEAFF.

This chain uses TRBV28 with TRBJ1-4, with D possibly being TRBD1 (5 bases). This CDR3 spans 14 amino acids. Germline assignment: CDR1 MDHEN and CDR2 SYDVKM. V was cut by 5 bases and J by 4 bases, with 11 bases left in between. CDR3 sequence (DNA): TGTGCCAGCAGTCTCGGGGGAGGTAATGAAAAACTGTTTTTT. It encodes CASSLGGGNEKLFF. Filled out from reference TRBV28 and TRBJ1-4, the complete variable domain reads DVKVTQSSRYLVKRTGEKVFLECVQDMDHENMFWYRQDPGLGLRLIYFSYDVKMKEKGDIPEGYSVSREKKERFSLILESASTNQTSMYLCASSLGGGNEKLFFGSGTQLSVL.

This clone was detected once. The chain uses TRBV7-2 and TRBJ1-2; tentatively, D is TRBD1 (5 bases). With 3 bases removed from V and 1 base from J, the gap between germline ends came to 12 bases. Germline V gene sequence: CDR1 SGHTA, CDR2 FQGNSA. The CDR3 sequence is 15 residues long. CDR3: CASSFQTEFNYGYTF. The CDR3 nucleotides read TGTGCCAGCAGCTTTCAGACAGAATTTAACTATGGCTACACCTTC.

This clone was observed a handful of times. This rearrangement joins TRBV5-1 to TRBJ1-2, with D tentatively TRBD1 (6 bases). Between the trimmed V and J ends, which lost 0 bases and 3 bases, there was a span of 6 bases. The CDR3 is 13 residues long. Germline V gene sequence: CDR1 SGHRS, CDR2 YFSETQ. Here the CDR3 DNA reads TGCGCCAGCAGCTTGGGACAGGACTATGGCTACACCTTC. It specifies CASSLGQDYGYTF. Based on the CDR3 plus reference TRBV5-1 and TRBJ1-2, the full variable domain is KAGVTQTPRYLIKTRGQQVTLSCSPISGHRSVSWYQQTPGQGLQFLFEYFSETQRNKGNFPGRFSGRQFSNSRSEMNVSTLELGDSALYLCASSLGQDYGYTFGSGTRLTVV.

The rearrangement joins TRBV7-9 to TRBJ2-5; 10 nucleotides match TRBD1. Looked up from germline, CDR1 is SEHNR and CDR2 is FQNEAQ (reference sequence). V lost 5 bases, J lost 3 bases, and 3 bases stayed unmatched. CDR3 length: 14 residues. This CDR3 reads CASSLGQGEETQYF. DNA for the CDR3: TGTGCCAGCAGCCTAGGACAGGGGGAAGAGACCCAGTACTTC.

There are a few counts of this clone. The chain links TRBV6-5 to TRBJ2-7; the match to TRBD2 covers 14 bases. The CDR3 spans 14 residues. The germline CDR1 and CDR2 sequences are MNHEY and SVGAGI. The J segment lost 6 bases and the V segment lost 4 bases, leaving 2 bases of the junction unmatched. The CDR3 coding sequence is TGTGCCAGCAGTTCCGGACTAGCGGGAGGCGAGCAGTACTTC. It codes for CASSSGLAGGEQYF.

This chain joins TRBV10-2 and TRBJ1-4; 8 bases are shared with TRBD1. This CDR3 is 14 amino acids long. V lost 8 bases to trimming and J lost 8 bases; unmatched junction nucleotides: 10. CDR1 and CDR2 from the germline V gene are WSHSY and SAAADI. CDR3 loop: CASDPTGEEEKLFF. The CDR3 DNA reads TGCGCCAGCGACCCGACAGGGGAGGAGGAAAAACTGTTTTTT.

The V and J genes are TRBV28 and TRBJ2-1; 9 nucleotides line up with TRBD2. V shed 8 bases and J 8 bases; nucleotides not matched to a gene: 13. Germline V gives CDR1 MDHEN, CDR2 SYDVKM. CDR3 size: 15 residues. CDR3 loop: CASFMGGAGGDEQFF. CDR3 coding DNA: TGTGCCAGCTTTATGGGAGGGGCGGGGGGGGATGAGCAGTTCTTC. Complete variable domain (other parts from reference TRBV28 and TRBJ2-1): DVKVTQSSRYLVKRTGEKVFLECVQDMDHENMFWYRQDPGLGLRLIYFSYDVKMKEKGDIPEGYSVSREKKERFSLILESASTNQTSMYLCASFMGGAGGDEQFFGPGTRLTVL.

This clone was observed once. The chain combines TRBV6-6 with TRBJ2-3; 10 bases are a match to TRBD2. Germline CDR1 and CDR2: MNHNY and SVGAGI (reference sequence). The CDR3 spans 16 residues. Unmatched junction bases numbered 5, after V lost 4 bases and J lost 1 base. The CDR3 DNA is TGTGCCAGCAGTTCAAAGCGGGGGGGCCGCACAGATACGCAGTATTTT. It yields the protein CASSSKRGGRTDTQYF.

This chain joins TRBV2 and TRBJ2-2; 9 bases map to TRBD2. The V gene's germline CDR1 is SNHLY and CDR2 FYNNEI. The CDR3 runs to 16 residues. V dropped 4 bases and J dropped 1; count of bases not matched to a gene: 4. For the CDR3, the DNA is TGTGCCAGCAGTGTTATTAGCGGGGGGAACACCGGGGAGCTGTTTTTT. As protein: CASSVISGGNTGELFF.

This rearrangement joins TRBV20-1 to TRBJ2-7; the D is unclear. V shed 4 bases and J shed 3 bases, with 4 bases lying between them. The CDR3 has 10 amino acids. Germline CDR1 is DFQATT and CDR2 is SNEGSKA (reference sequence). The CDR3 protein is CSAKYYEQYF. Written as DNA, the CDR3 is TGCAGTGCTAAATACTACGAGCAGTACTTC.

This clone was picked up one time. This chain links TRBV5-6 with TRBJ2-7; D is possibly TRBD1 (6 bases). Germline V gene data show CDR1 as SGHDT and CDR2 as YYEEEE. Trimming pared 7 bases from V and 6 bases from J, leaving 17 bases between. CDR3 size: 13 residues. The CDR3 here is CASGRITGREQYF. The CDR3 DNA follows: TGTGCCAGCGGCCGAATAACAGGGCGCGAGCAGTACTTC.

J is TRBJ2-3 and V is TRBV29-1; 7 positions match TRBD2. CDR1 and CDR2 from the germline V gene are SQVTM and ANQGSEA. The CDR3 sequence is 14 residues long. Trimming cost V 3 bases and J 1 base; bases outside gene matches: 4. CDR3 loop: CSVEGGRRTDTQYF. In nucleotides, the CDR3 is TGCAGCGTTGAGGGGGGGAGACGCACAGATACGCAGTATTTT.

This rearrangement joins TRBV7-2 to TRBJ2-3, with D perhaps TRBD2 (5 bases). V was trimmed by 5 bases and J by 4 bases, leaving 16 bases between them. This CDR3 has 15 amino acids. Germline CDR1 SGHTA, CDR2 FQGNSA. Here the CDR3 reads CASSTLLVTPDTQYF. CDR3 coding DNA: TGTGCCAGCAGCACACTACTAGTAACGCCAGATACGCAGTATTTT.

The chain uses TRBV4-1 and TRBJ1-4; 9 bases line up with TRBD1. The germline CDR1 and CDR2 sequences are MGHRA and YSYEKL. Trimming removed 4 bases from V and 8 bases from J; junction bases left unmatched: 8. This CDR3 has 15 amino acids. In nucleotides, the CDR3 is TGCGCCAGCAGCCGGCTGAGGACAGGGGACGAAAAACTGTTTTTT. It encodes CASSRLRTGDEKLFF.

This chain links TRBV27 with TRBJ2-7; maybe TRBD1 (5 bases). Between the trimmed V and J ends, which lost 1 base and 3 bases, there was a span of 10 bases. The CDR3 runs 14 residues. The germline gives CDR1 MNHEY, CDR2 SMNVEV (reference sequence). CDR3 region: CASSLLRQGYEQYF. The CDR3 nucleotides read TGTGCCAGCAGTTTATTGCGTCAGGGCTACGAGCAGTACTTC.

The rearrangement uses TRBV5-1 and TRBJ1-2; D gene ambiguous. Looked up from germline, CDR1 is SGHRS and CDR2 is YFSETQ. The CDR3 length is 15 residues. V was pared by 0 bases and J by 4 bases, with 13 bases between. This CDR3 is CASSLEYGMVYGYTF. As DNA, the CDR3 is TGCGCCAGCAGCTTGGAATACGGGATGGTCTATGGCTACACCTTC.